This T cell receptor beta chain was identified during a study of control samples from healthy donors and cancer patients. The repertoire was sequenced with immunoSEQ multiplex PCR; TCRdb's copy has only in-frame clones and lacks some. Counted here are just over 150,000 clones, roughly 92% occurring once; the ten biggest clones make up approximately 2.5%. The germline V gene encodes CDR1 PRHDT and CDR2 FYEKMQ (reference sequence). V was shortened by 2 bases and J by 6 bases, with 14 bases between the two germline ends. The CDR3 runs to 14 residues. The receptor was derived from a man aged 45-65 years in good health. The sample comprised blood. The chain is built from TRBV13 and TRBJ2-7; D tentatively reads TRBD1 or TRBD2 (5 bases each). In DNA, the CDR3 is TGTGCCAGCAGCTTACGAGGGGATGTAGTCGAGCAGTACTTC. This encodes CASSLRGDVVEQYF.